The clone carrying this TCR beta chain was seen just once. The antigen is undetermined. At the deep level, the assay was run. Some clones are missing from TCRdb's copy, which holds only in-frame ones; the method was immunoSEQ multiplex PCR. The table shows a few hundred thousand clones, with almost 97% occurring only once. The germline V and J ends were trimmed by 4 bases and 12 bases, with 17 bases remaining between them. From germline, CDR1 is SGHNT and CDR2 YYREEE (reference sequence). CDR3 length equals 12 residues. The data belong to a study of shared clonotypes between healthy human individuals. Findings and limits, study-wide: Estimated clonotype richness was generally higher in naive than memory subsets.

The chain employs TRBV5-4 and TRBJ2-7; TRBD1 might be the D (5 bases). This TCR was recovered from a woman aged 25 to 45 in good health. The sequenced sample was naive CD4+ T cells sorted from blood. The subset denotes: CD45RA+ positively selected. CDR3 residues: CASSLQGGDRYF. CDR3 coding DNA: TGTGCCAGCAGCCTTCAGGGTGGGGATCGGTACTTC. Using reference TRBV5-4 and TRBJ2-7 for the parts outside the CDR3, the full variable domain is ETGVTQSPTHLIKTRGQQVTLRCSSQSGHNTVSWYQQALGQGPQFIFQYYREEENGRGNFPPRFSGLQFPNYSSELNVNALELDDSALYLCASSLQGGDRYFGPGTRLTVT.